This entry is about one T cell receptor (beta chain). The specificity of this receptor is unknown. It has no much larger one-base neighbor in the sample; base qualities were not kept. Library method: 5' RACE. The instrument was an Illumina HiSeq 2500. A second PCR of about 7 to 12 cycles was run with a J-beta primer mix and a sample-barcoded 5' primer. A template-switch 5' adaptor carrying 12 random nucleotides introduced a unique molecular identifier onto each TCR beta cDNA molecule. At least 2.5 million CDR3-containing paired-end reads were obtained from each sample. First-strand cDNA synthesis was performed from all RNA using the Mint cDNA synthesis kit, with priming by a TRBC-specific oligonucleotide. Following uracil-DNA glycosylase treatment, all cDNA underwent a first 18-cycle PCR with the universal primers M1SS and BC2_uni_R. Processing in the source paper ran as follows. Normalization of each sample was performed by random selection of 1 million high-quality reads, each carrying a distinct molecular identifier. Reads with shared molecular identifiers were discarded instead of being binned into consensus sequences. MiTCR, run with a Q25 quality threshold and the strictest error-elimination algorithm, handled CDR3 identification, clonotype clustering and error correction. Lower-bound total TCR beta diversity was estimated with a nonparametric unseen species model using Euler transformation. TCRdb reprocessing: public reads trimmed at Q25 with fastp, clones called with MiXCR, in-frame beta chains kept. Duplicate CDR3 protein sequences are folded into a single record with the most common DNA and genes. Here the V and J calls rest on TCRdb's processing, not on the authors' analysis. Within this sample are 550,000 to 600,000 distinct CDR3 sequences, with about 45% of them counted one time only. The biggest ten clones account for roughly 25% of the sample.

This specimen belongs to a study of blood T cells in healthy people across ages (dated by TCRdb to between 2015 and 2016). In the study overall: In model experiments, template switching captured roughly one uniquely barcoded TCR beta cDNA molecule for every two T cells. For two donors (one aged 18 to 29 and one aged 80 or older), the study analyzed two additional independent replicas of 1 million unique cDNA reads from the same blood draw. Using deep sequencing normalized with unique cDNA molecular identifiers, the study measured how TCR beta repertoire diversity changes with age. To avoid experimental bias, donors of different ages were randomly spread across the sequencing lanes. The donors were split into four age groups: young (average 16 years), middle-aged (about 40), aged (approximately 60) and long-lived (about 82). Overall study outcomes, separate from this receptor: Compared with the aged group, the long-lived group had more naive CD4+ T cells, fewer expanded clones and increased TCR diversity, suggesting age selection. Because donor CMV infection status was unknown, age-related changes in expanded clonotypes were potentially confounded. Total diversity estimates from one million sequenced T cells were considered lower bounds and underestimates. Observed TCR beta diversity correlated strongly with the percentage of naive T cells measured by flow cytometry. Conclusive comparison of naive and antigen-experienced compartments was prevented by the profiling of bulk unsorted PBMCs. As age increased, observed TCR beta diversity per million T cells dropped in a roughly linear way, and a significant reduction was already evident by age around 41.

The germline V gene supplies CDR1 SGHRS and CDR2 YFSETQ. Counted from cysteine to phenylalanine, this CDR3 has 15 amino acids. Solely the CDR3 DNA is kept, with 45 bases framed from the first base. For this chain, trimming is 3 bases at the V end and 2 bases at the J end, and the number of junction bases without a gene match is 5. The donors were some 39 Caucasian individuals from Russia, aged roughly 6 to 90 years, who were systemically healthy. Each donor gave approximately 9.3 milliliters of peripheral blood, collected into EDTA-treated Vacutainer tubes. Ficoll-Paque density-gradient centrifugation was used to isolate PBMCs, with at least 7 million per sample. Trizol reagent was used to extract total RNA from the PBMCs, yielding at least 5.5 micrograms per sample. The percentages of naive CD45RAhigh/CD27high T cells were determined by flow cytometry on a PBMC aliquot from every donor.

Sequencing input: blood. The clonotype was recovered from a man at least 80 years old in good health. This sequence uses TRBV5-1 and TRBJ1-1; the central 9 bases match TRBD1. The CDR3 loop reads CASSSLTGGNTEAFF. The bases read TGCGCCAGCAGCTCTTTGACAGGGGGAAACACTGAAGCTTTCTTT.